This T cell receptor beta chain is drawn from a study of molecular identifiers for immune sequencing clone quantification. Study-level results: Barcode collisions between identical TCR molecules could shrink estimates of highly expanded clone sizes. For effector cells, clones above 20 RNA copies held over 98% of molecules; for naive cells, under 1%.

Every naive CD8 library was made from between roughly 17,000 and 1,100,000 sorted cells with 10%, 30% or 50% RNA. The sorting of naive CD8 T cells used the CD8+CD4-CCR7+CD45RA+ phenotype. About this clonotype itself: Its target is not known.

From the PCR reads, TCRdb called clonotypes with MiXCR, one entry per CDR3 protein. The sample consists of about half a million distinct CDR3 sequences, around 25% of them appearing once. The trim removed 2 bases at V and 0 bases at J, leaving 5 bases unmatched. CDR3 size: 16 residues. Germline V CDR1 and CDR2: DFQATT, SNEGSKA (reference sequence). This sequence originates from a human donor in good health. Some libraries in this study had Jurkat cell RNA spiked in. The chain has TRBV20-1 and TRBJ2-2, with 8 bases identical to TRBD1. The sequencing sample was made of naive CD8+ T cells from blood, with Jurkat cell RNA spiked in. Subset reported: FACS-sorted CD8+CD4-CCR7+CD45RA+ naive T cells. CDR3 protein: CSARNRGTSNTGELFF. The CDR3 DNA reads TGCAGTGCTAGAAACAGGGGGACTTCGAACACCGGGGAGCTGTTTTTT.